The 9 T cell receptor beta chains below were found in one sample sequenced in a study of blood T cell repertoires in COVID-19. Sequencing was performed with immunoSEQ multiplex PCR; in TCRdb, only in-frame clones are kept and a portion is missing. In the table there are 400,000 or so clones, around 87% of which are singletons. Specimen: peripheral blood. These receptors all come from a human donor in a cohort sampled during active COVID-19.

V gene TRBV28 combines with J gene TRBJ2-3; TRBD2 matches at 8 bases. Germline V gene sequence: CDR1 MDHEN, CDR2 SYDVKM. This CDR3 spans 15 amino acids. With V trimmed by 4 bases and J by 2 bases, 5 bases remained unmatched. DNA for the CDR3: TGTGCCAGCAGTTATGAGCGGGAGAACACAGATACGCAGTATTTT. Amino acids: CASSYERENTDTQYF.

This chain links TRBV4-1 with TRBJ2-1, with TRBD2 matching over 10 bases. V was clipped by 1 base and J by 7 bases; unmatched bases: 7. Germline lookup yields CDR1 MGHRA and CDR2 YSYEKL. This CDR3 spans 16 amino acids. This CDR3 reads CASSQVLAGVFNEQFF. The CDR3 DNA is TGCGCCAGCAGCCAAGTGCTAGCGGGGGTTTTTAATGAGCAGTTCTTC.

CDR3: CAWSPTGDSPLHF. CDR3 sequence (DNA): TGTGCCTGGAGTCCCACAGGAGATTCACCCCTCCACTTT. This chain connects TRBV30 to TRBJ1-6, with a tentative D call TRBD1 (5 bases). Looked up from germline, CDR1 is GTSNPN and CDR2 is SVGIG (reference sequence). The CDR3 is 13 residues long. V was trimmed by 2 bases and J by 8 bases, leaving 10 bases between them.

The CDR3 DNA reads TGTGCCAGCAATAGGGGGCGCATGGGGGAGCTGTTTTTT. Translating it yields CASNRGRMGELFF. This chain joins TRBV12-3 or TRBV12-4 and TRBJ2-2, with 7 bases matching TRBD1. V dropped 7 bases and J dropped 8; count of bases not matched to a gene: 7. CDR3 length: 13 residues.

The chain couples TRBV7-3 to TRBJ1-5, with D perhaps matching TRBD1 (6 bases). The CDR3 is 15 residues long. CDR1 is SGHTA, CDR2 FQGTGA, per germline. V was pared by 5 bases and J by 6 bases, with 17 bases between. This CDR3 is CASSHSTGRPQPQHF. CDR3 bases: TGTGCCAGCAGCCATTCGACAGGCCGACCTCAGCCCCAGCATTTT.

The rearrangement links TRBV6-1 to TRBJ2-7; 9 nucleotides agree with TRBD2. Germline V gene sequence: CDR1 MNHNS, CDR2 SASEGT. With V trimmed by 2 bases and J by 3 bases, 8 bases remained unmatched. The CDR3 is 16 amino acids. CDR3 protein: CASSEPIAGDFYEQYF. DNA of the CDR3: TGTGCCAGCAGTGAACCTATAGCGGGGGATTTCTACGAGCAGTACTTC.

This chain uses TRBV4-1 with TRBJ1-4, with a weak D call TRBD1 (6 bases). The ends were cut back, 1 base at V and 7 bases at J, with 10 bases in the middle. Germline V gene lookup returns CDR1 MGHRA and CDR2 YSYEKL. The CDR3 contains 14 residues. CDR3 sequence: CASSQGTDLEKLFF. In DNA form, the CDR3 reads TGCGCCAGCAGCCAAGGGACAGACCTTGAAAAACTGTTTTTT.

CDR3 in amino acids: CASKLAGSTDTQYF. CDR3 DNA sequence: TGTGCCAGTAAACTAGCGGGCAGCACAGATACGCAGTATTTT. V usage is TRBV19 and J usage is TRBJ2-3, with 9 bases fitting TRBD2. Germline CDR1 and CDR2: LNHDA and SQIVND (reference sequence). The CDR3 spans 14 residues. V trimming: 7 bases; J trimming: 0 bases; junction bases outside the gene matches: 2.

Here the CDR3 reads CASSPPRGEGRSGTDTQYF. The CDR3 bases are TGTGCCAGCAGCCCTCCCCGTGGGGAGGGCCGTTCCGGGACAGATACGCAGTATTTT. The gene calls are TRBV7-9 and TRBJ2-3; TRBD2 agrees at 7 bases. This CDR3 has 19 amino acids. Trimming took 5 bases from V and 3 from J; bases not matched to a gene: 20. Germline V gene lookup returns CDR1 SEHNR and CDR2 FQNEAQ (reference sequence).